The clone carrying this T cell receptor (beta chain) has only a few counts. The sample comes from a study of blood T cell repertoires in COVID-19. For the study at large: Researchers got acute and convalescent COVID-19 samples from the United States, Italy and Spain.

Enrolment of Seattle patients took place during active infection, and they were followed longitudinally. Per the germline V gene, CDR1 is SGHTA and CDR2 is FQGNSA. CDR3 size: 17 residues. The V end was cut by 3 bases, the J end by 7 bases, with 22 bases between. The authors' processing: Counts of nucleated cells, estimated from reference gene primer amplification, were obtained. TCRdb's copy holds only in-frame clones and misses some; the assay was immunoSEQ multiplex PCR. That table supplies the V and J calls and clone size; D and trimming were determined from the DNA. There are about 300,000 clones in the sample; approximately 84% occur only once, and approximately 1.5% lies in the top ten.

The sequence was obtained from a human donor with COVID-19, enrolled during active disease. The donor label of this sample is uncertain. The chain uses TRBV7-2 and TRBJ1-5, with a weak D call TRBD1 (5 bases). The specimen sequenced was peripheral blood. CDR3 in amino acids: CASSFSEPWGYEQPQHF. CDR3 nucleotides: TGTGCCAGCAGCTTCTCCGAACCGTGGGGCTACGAACAGCCCCAGCATTTT.